One T cell receptor (beta chain) is described in this entry. CDR3 length: 15 amino acids. Germline V gives CDR1 PRHDT, CDR2 FYEKMQ (reference sequence). The ends were cut back, 0 bases at V and 9 bases at J, with 17 bases in the middle. The sample originates from a study of CD8 T cells in Susac syndrome. The authors sequenced TCR beta from blood CD8+ and CD4+ T cells. With random hexamers, roughly 0.45 to 1 ug RNA was reverse transcribed. The amplification used immunoSEQ multiplex PCR on TCR beta CDR3; it spanned 54 Vbeta and 13 Jbeta. TCRdb passed the immunoSEQ multiplex PCR reads through MiXCR, listing each CDR3 protein once. The sample lists approximately 170,000 distinct CDR3 sequences, just over 90% occurring once.

The chain joins TRBV13 to TRBJ1-1; D is uncertain. Sequencing was done on a sample of CD4+ T cells from PBMCs. The sequence was obtained from a human donor in good health. CDR3 coding DNA: TGTGCCAGCAGCTTAGGCCGACCCACTGTGGGGAAAGCTTTCTTT. This codes for CASSLGRPTVGKAFF.